The clone carrying this TCR beta chain was seen only a few times. What it recognizes is unknown. This record comes from a study of CD8 T cells in ankylosing spondylitis. Trimming removed 5 bases from V and 2 bases from J, with 10 bases in between. The CDR3 extends over 14 amino acids. Germline V lookup: CDR1 LGHNT, CDR2 FRNRAP. TCRdb used MiXCR to reprocess the 5' RACE reads, holding one entry per CDR3 protein. The sample has about 340,000 distinct CDR3 sequences; 20% to 25% are singletons. Overall study results and limits: Relatively rare in peripheral blood, disease-linked clones were also CD8+. Past studies reported some motif variants in reactive arthritis synovial fluid and blood. There was reportedly significant enrichment of clones that were disease-linked in matched ankylosing spondylitis synovial fluid.

The sequence came from a male donor with ankylosing spondylitis or in good health (not recorded which). The V gene is TRBV12-5, the J gene TRBJ1-5, with unresolved D. Material: blood, either unsorted or a sorted T cell fraction (not recorded which). CDR3 region: CASGGPSGNQPQHF. CDR3 coding DNA: TGTGCTAGTGGTGGTCCTAGTGGCAATCAGCCCCAGCATTTT.